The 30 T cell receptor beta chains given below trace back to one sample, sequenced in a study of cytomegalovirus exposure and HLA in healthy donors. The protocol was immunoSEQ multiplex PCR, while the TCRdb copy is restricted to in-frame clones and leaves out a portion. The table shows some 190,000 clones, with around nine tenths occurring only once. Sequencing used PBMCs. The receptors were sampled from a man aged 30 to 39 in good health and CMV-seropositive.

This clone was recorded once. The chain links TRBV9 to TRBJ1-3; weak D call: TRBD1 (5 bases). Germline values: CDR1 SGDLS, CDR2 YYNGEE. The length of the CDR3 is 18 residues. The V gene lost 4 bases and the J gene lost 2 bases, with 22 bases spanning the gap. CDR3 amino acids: CASSSRGVKGVAGNTIYF. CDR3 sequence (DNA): TGTGCCAGCAGCTCCCGAGGGGTAAAGGGAGTGGCTGGAAACACCATATATTTT.

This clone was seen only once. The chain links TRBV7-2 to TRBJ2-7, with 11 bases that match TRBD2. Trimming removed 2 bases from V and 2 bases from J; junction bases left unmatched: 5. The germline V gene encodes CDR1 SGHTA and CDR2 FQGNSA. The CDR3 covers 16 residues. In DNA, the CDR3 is TGTGCCAGCAGCTTAACCCTACTAGCGGGAGCCTACGAGCAGTACTTC. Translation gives CASSLTLLAGAYEQYF.

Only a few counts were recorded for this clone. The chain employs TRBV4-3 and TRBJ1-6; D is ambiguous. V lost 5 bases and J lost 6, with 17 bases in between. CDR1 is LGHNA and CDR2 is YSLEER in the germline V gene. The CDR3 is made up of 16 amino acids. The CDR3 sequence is CASSLDPPEGNSPLHF. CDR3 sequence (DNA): TGCGCCAGCAGCTTGGACCCTCCGGAGGGTAATTCACCCCTCCACTTT.

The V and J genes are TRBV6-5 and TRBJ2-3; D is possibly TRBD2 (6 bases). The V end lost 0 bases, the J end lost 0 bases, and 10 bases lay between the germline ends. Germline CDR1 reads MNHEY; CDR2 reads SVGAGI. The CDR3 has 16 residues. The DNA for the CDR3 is TGTGCCAGCAGTTACTCCCCACGGGAGAGCACAGATACGCAGTATTTT. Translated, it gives CASSYSPRESTDTQYF.

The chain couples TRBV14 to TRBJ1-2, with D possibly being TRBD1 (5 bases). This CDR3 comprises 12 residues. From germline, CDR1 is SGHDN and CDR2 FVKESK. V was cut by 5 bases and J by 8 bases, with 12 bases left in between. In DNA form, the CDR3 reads TGTGCCAGCAGCTCTGCATGGGGCGGCTACACCTTC. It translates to CASSSAWGGYTF.

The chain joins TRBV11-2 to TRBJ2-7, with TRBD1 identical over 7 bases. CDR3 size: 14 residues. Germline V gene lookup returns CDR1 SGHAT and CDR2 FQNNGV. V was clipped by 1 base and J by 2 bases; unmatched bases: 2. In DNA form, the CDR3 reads TGTGCCAGCAGCTTAGGACAGGGCGCCTACGAGCAGTACTTC. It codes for CASSLGQGAYEQYF.

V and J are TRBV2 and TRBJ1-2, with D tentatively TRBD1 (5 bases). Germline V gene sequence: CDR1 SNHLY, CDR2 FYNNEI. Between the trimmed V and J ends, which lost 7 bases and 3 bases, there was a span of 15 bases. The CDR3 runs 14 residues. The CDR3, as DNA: TGTGCCAGCAACCCCGGGGCGGACGACTATGGCTACACCTTC. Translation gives CASNPGADDYGYTF. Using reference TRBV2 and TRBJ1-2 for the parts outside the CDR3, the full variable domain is EPEVTQTPSHQVTQMGQEVILRCVPISNHLYFYWYRQILGQKVEFLVSFYNNEISEKSEIFDDQFSVERPDGSNFTLKIRSTKLEDSAMYFCASNPGADDYGYTFGSGTRLTVV.

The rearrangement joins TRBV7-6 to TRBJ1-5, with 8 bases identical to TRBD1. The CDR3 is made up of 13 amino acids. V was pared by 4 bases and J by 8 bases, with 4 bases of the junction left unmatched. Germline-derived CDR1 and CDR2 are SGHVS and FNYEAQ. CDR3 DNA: TGTGCCAGCAGCTCGGGACAGGAGGAGCCCCAGCATTTT. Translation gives CASSSGQEEPQHF.

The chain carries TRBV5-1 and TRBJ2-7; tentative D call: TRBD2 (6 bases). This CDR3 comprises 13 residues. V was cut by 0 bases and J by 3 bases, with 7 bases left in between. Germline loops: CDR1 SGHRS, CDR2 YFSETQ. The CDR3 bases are TGCGCCAGCAGCTTGGTGGAGGGCTACGAGCAGTACTTC. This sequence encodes CASSLVEGYEQYF.

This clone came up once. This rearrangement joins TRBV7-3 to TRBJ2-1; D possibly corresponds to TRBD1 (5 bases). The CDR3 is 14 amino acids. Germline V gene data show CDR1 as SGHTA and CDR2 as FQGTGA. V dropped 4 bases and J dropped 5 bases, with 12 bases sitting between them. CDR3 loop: CASSSVGRDNEQFF. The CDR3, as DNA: TGTGCCAGCAGCTCGGTCGGCAGGGACAATGAGCAGTTCTTC.

CDR3 sequence reads: CASSVARGQPQHF. CDR3 DNA sequence: TGTGCCAGCAGTGTGGCTCGCGGTCAGCCCCAGCATTTT. This rearrangement joins TRBV27 to TRBJ1-5; no firm D call. Trimming shortened V by 5 bases and J by 6 bases, and 11 bases separated the two germline ends. This CDR3 comprises 13 residues. Germline CDR1 is MNHEY and CDR2 is SMNVEV (reference sequence).

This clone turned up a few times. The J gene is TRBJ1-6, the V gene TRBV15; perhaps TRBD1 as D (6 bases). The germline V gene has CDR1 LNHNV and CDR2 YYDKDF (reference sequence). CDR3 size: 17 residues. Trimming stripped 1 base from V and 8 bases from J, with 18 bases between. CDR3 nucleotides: TGTGCCACCAGCAGAGGTGAAGGGAGGGGGATTTATTCACCCCTCCACTTT. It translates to CATSRGEGRGIYSPLHF. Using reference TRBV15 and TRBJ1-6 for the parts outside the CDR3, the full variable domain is DAMVIQNPRYQVTQFGKPVTLSCSQTLNHNVMYWYQQKSSQAPKLLFHYYDKDFNNEADTPDNFQSRRPNTSFCFLDIRSPGLGDTAMYLCATSRGEGRGIYSPLHFGNGTRLTVT.

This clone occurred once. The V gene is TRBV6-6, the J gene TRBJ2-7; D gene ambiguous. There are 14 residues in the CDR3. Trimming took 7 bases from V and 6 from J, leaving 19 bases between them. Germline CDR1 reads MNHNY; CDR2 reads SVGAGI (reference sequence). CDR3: CASTPTKVAGEQYF. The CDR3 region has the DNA TGTGCCAGCACCCCAACTAAGGTGGCTGGCGAGCAGTACTTC.

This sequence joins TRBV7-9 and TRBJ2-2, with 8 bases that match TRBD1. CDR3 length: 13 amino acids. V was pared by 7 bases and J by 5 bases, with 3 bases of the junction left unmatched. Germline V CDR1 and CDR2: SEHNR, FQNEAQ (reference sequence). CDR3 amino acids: CASTYRGTGELFF. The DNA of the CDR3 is TGTGCCAGCACGTACAGGGGGACCGGGGAGCTGTTTTTT.

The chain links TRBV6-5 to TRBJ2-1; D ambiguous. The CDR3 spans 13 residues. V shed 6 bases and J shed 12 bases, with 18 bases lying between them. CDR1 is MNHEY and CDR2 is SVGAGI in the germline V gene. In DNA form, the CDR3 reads TGTGCCAGCAGCCCAGGCTTTCCCCAAAGGCAGTTCTTC. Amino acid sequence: CASSPGFPQRQFF.

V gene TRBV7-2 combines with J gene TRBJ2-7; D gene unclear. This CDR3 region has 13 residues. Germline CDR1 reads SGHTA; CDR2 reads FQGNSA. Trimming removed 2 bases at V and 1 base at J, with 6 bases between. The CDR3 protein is CASSLTTSYEQYF. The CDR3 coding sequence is TGTGCCAGCAGCTTAACTACTTCCTACGAGCAGTACTTC.

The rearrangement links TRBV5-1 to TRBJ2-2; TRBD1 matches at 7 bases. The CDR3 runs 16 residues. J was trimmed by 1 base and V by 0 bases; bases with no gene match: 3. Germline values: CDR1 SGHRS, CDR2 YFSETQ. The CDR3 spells CASSLGQGMNTGELFF. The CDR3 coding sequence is TGCGCCAGCAGCTTGGGACAGGGAATGAACACCGGGGAGCTGTTTTTT. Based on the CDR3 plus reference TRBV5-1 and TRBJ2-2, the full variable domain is KAGVTQTPRYLIKTRGQQVTLSCSPISGHRSVSWYQQTPGQGLQFLFEYFSETQRNKGNFPGRFSGRQFSNSRSEMNVSTLELGDSALYLCASSLGQGMNTGELFFGEGSRLTVL.

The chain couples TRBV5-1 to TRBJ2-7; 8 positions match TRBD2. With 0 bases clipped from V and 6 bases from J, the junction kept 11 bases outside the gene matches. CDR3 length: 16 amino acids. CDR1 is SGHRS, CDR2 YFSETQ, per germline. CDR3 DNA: TGCGCCAGCAGCTTGGCCGCGGGAGGAGGATCCAGCGAGCAGTACTTC. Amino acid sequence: CASSLAAGGGSSEQYF. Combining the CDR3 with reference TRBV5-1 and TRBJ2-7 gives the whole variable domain KAGVTQTPRYLIKTRGQQVTLSCSPISGHRSVSWYQQTPGQGLQFLFEYFSETQRNKGNFPGRFSGRQFSNSRSEMNVSTLELGDSALYLCASSLAAGGGSSEQYFGPGTRLTVT.

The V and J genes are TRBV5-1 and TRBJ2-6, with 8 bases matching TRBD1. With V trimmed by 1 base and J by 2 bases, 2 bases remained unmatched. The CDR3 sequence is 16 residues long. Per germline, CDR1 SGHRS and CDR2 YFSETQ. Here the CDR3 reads CASSLRGQAGANVLTF. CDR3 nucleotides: TGCGCCAGCAGCTTGAGGGGACAGGCTGGGGCCAACGTCCTGACTTTC.

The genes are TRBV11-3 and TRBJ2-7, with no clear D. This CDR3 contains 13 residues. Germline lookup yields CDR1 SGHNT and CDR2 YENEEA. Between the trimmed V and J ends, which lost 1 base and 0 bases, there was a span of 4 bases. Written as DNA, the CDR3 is TGTGCCAGCAGCTTAGGTGGCTCCTACGAGCAGTACTTC. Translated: CASSLGGSYEQYF.

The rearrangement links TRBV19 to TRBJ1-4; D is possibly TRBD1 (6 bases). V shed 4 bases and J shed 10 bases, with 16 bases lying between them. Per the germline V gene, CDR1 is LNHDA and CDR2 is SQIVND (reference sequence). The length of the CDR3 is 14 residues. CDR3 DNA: TGTGCCAGTAGTAGCCCGACAGGATCGCGAAAACTGTTTTTT. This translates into CASSSPTGSRKLFF.

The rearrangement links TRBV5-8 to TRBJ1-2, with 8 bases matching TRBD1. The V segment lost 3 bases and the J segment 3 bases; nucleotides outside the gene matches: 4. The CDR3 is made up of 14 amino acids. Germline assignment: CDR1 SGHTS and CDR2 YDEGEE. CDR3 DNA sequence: TGTGCCAGCAGCTCCGGACAGGGTGACTATGGCTACACCTTC. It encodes CASSSGQGDYGYTF.

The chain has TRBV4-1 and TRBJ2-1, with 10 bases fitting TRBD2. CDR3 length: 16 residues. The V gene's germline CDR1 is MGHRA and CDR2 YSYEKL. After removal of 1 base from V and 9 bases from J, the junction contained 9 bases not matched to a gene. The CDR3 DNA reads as TGCGCCAGCAGCCAAGTCGCTACTAGCGGGGTTCTTGAGCAGTTCTTC. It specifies CASSQVATSGVLEQFF.

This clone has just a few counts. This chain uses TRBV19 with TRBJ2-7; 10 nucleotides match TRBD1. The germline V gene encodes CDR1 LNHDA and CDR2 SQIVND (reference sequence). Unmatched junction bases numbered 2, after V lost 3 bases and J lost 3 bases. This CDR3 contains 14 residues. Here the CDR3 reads CASSMGTGVYEQYF. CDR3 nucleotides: TGTGCCAGTAGTATGGGGACAGGGGTCTACGAGCAGTACTTC.

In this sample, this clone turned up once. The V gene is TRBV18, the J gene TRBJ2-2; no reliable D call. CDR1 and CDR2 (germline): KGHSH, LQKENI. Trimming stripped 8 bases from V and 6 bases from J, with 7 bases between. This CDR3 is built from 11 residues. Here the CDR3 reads CASPFPGELFF. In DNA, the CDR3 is TGTGCCAGCCCCTTCCCCGGGGAGCTGTTTTTT.

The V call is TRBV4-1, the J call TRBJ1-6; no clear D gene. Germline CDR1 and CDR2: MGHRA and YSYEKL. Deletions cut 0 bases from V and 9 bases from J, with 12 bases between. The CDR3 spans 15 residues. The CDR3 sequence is CASSQEWQEGSPLHF. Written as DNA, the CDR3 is TGCGCCAGCAGCCAAGAATGGCAGGAGGGTTCACCCCTCCACTTT.

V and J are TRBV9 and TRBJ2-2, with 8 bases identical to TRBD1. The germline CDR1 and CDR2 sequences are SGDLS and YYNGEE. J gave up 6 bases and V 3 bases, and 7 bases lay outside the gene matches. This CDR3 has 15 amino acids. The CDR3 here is CASSGSGGASGELFF. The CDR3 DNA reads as TGTGCCAGCAGCGGGTCAGGGGGCGCGTCCGGGGAGCTGTTTTTT.

In DNA form, the CDR3 reads TGCGCCAGCAGCACCACAGGGGGGGGCAATCAGCCCCAGCATTTT. Translated: CASSTTGGGNQPQHF. V gene TRBV5-1 combines with J gene TRBJ1-5, with 8 bases that match TRBD1. Germline trimming cut 4 bases from V and 2 bases from J; bases unmatched to any gene: 5. This CDR3 contains 15 residues. CDR1 is SGHRS and CDR2 is YFSETQ in the germline V gene.

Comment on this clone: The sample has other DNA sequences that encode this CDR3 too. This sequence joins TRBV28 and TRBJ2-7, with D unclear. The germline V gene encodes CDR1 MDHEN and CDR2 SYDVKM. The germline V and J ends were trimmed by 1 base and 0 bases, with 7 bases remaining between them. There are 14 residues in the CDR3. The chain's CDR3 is CASSLSRSSYEQYF. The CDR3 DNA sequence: TGTGCCAGCAGTTTATCCCGGAGCTCCTACGAGCAGTACTTC.

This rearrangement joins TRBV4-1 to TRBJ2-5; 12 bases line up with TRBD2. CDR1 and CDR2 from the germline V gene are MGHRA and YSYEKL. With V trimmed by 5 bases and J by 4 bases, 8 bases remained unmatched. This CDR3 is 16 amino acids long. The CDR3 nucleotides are TGCGCCAGCAGCGCCCTAGCGGGGGGGCAGTCAGAGACCCAGTACTTC. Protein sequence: CASSALAGGQSETQYF.